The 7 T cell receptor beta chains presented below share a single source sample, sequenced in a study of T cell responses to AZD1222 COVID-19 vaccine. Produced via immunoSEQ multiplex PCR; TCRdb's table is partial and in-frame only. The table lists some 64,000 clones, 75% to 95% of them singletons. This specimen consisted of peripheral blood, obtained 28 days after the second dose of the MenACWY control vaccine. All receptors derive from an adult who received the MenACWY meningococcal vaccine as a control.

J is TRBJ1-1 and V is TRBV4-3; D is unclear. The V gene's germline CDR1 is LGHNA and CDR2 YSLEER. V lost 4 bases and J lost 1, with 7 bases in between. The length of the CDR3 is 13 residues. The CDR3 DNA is TGCGCCAGCAGCCCCACGGAGAACACTGAAGCTTTCTTT. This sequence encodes CASSPTENTEAFF.

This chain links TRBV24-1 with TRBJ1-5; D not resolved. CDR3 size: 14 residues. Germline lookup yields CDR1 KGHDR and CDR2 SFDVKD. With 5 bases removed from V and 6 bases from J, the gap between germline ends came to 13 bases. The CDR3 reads CATSGTDFGQPQHF. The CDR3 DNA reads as TGTGCCACCAGTGGAACAGACTTCGGTCAGCCCCAGCATTTT.

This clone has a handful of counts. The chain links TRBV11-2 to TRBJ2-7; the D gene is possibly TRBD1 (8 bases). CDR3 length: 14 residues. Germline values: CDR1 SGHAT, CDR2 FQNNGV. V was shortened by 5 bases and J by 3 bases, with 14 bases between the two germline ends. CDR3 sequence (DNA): TGTGCCAGCAGCCTATACAGGGGGGGCTACGAGCAGTACTTC. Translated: CASSLYRGGYEQYF.

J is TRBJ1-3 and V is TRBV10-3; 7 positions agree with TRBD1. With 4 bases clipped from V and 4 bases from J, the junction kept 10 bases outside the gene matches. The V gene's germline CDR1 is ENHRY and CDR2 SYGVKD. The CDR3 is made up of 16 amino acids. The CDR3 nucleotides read TGTGCCATCAGTGCCCTCACCGGGACAGAAGGAAACACCATATATTTT. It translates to CAISALTGTEGNTIYF.

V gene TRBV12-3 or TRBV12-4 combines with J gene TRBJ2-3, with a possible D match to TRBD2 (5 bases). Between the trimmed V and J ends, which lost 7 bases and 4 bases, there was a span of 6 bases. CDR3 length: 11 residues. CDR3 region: CASKRADTQYF. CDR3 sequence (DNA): TGTGCCAGCAAGAGGGCAGATACGCAGTATTTT.

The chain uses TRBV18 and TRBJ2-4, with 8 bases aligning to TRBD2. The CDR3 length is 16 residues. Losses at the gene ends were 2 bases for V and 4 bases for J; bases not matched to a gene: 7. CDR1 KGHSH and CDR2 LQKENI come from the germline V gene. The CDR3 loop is CASSPIPSGPKNIQYF. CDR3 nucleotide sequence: TGTGCCAGCTCACCAATTCCTAGCGGGCCTAAAAACATTCAGTACTTC.

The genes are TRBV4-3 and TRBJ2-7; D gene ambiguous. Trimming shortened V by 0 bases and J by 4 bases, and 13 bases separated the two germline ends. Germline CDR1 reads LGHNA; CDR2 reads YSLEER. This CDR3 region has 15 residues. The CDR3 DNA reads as TGCGCCAGCAGCCAAGAGGTGTCAGATCTTTACGAGCAGTACTTC. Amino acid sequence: CASSQEVSDLYEQYF.